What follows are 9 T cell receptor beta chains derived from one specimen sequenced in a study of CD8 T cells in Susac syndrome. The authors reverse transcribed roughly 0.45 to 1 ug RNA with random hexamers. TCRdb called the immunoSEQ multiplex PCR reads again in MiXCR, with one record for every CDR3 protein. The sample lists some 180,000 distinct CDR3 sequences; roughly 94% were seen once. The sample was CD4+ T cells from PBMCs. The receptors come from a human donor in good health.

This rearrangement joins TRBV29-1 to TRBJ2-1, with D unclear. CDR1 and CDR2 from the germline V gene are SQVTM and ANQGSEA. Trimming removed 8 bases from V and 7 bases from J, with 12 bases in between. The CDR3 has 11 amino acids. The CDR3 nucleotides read TGCAGCACTTCTGCTGGAAATGAGCAGTTCTTC. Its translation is CSTSAGNEQFF.

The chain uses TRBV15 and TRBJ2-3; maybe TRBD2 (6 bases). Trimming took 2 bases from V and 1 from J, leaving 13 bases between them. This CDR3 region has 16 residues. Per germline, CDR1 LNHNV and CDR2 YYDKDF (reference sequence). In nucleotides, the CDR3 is TGTGCCACCAGCAGACTTCGGGAGAGCGGCACAGATACGCAGTATTTT. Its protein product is CATSRLRESGTDTQYF.

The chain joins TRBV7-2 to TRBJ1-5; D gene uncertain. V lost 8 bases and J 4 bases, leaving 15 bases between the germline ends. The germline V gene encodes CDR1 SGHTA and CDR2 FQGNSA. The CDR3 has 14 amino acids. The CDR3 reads CASGPEGGNQPQHF. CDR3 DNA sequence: TGTGCCAGCGGACCCGAGGGAGGTAATCAGCCCCAGCATTTT.

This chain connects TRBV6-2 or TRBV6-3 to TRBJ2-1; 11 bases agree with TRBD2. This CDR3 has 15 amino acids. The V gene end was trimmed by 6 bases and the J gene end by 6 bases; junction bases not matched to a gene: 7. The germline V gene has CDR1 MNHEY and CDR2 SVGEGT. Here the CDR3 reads CASRPGLAVFNEQFF. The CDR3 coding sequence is TGTGCCAGCAGGCCGGGACTAGCGGTCTTCAATGAGCAGTTCTTC.

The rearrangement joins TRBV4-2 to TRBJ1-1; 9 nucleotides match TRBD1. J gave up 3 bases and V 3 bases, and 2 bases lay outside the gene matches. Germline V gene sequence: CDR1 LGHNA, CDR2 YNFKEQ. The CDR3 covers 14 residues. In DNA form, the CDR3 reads TGTGCCAGCAGCCAGGGGGACAGGGACACTGAAGCTTTCTTT. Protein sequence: CASSQGDRDTEAFF.

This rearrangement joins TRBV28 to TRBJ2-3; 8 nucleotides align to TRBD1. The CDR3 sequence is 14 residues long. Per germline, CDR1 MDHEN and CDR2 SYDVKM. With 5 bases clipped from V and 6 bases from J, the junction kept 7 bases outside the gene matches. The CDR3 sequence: CASSRGQVGDTQYF. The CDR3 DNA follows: TGTGCCAGCAGTCGGGGACAGGTGGGGGATACGCAGTATTTT.

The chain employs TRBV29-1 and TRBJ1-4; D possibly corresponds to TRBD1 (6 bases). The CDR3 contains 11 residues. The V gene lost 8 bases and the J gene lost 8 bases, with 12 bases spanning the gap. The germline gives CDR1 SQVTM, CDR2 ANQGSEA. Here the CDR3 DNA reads TGCAGCATAATCAGGGGCGAAAAACTGTTTTTT. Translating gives CSIIRGEKLFF.

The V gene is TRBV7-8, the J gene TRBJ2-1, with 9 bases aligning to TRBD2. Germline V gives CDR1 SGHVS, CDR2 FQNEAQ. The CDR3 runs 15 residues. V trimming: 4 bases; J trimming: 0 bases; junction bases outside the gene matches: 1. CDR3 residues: CASSYSGSSYNEQFF. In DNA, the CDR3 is TGTGCCAGCAGCTATAGCGGGAGCTCCTACAATGAGCAGTTCTTC.

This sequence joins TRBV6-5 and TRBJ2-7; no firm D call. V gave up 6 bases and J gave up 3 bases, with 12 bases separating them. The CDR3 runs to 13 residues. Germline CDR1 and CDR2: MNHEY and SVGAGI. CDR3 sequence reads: CASSRSTNYEQYF. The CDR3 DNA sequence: TGTGCCAGCAGCCGCTCCACAAACTACGAGCAGTACTTC.